These T cell receptor beta chains were read from a single sample in a study of cytomegalovirus exposure and HLA in healthy donors. This table comes from immunoSEQ multiplex PCR, and its TCRdb copy is limited to in-frame clones, with some not included. Of about 150,000 clones listed, approximately 80% are singletons. Input material: PBMCs. Receptors originate from a man aged 25-45 years in good health and CMV-seronegative. CDR3s include the opening cysteine and the closing phenylalanine or tryptophan. The D gene is left open where the match is weak. Clone size is shown for a subset of rows, as once, few, many or a class of expanded clone.

abundance: -
j_gene: TRBJ2-2
d_gene: -
v_gene: TRBV19
CDR3nt: TGTGCCAGCCTTTATCGGGGGAACACCGGGGAGCTGTTTTTT
CDR3aa: CASLYRGNTGELFF

abundance: -
j_gene: TRBJ1-3
d_gene: -
v_gene: TRBV2
CDR3nt: TGTGCCAGCAGAGTCCTCCGCAGGGGAAACACCATATATTTT
CDR3aa: CASRVLRRGNTIYF

abundance: -
j_gene: TRBJ2-1
d_gene: -
v_gene: TRBV27
CDR3nt: TGTGCCAGCTCGGGATTAAACAATGAGCAGTTCTTC
CDR3aa: CASSGLNNEQFF

abundance: -
j_gene: TRBJ2-3
d_gene: -
v_gene: TRBV5-1
CDR3nt: TGCGCCAGCAACCTTCTGTTGAGCGGAGATACGCAGTATTTT
CDR3aa: CASNLLLSGDTQYF

abundance: few
j_gene: TRBJ2-7
d_gene: -
v_gene: TRBV6-1
CDR3nt: TGTGCCAGCAGTGGGCATCAGGGAGGAGTCTCCTACGAGCAGTACTTC
CDR3aa: CASSGHQGGVSYEQYF

abundance: few
j_gene: TRBJ1-5
d_gene: TRBD1
v_gene: TRBV6-1
CDR3nt: TGTGCCAGCAGAGATCCGGGACAGGGGAATCAGCCCCAGCATTTT
CDR3aa: CASRDPGQGNQPQHF

abundance: few
j_gene: TRBJ1-1
d_gene: -
v_gene: TRBV19
CDR3nt: TGTGCCAGTAGTATCTGGAGATCTGAAGCTTTCTTT
CDR3aa: CASSIWRSEAFF

abundance: -
j_gene: TRBJ2-2
d_gene: TRBD2
v_gene: TRBV28
CDR3nt: TGTGCCAGCAGTTTACCGTCTAGCGGAGTAAACACCGGGGAGCTGTTTTTT
CDR3aa: CASSLPSSGVNTGELFF

abundance: -
j_gene: TRBJ2-5
d_gene: -
v_gene: TRBV5-4
CDR3nt: TGTGCCAGCAGCAAGGGACTGCAAGAGACCCAGTACTTC
CDR3aa: CASSKGLQETQYF

abundance: -
j_gene: TRBJ2-1
d_gene: TRBD2
v_gene: TRBV4-1
CDR3nt: TGCGCCAGCAGCCAATGGGTCCTAGCGGGGAGGGACAATGAGCAGTTCTTC
CDR3aa: CASSQWVLAGRDNEQFF

abundance: -
j_gene: TRBJ2-3
d_gene: TRBD1
v_gene: TRBV6-6
CDR3nt: TGTGCCAGCTCGGGACAGTACACAGATACGCAGTATTTT
CDR3aa: CASSGQYTDTQYF

abundance: few
j_gene: TRBJ2-1
d_gene: TRBD1
v_gene: TRBV18
CDR3nt: TGTGCCAGCTCACCGATGGGGACAGGTAGCTACAATGAGCAGTTCTTC
CDR3aa: CASSPMGTGSYNEQFF

abundance: -
j_gene: TRBJ1-6
d_gene: -
v_gene: TRBV7-2
CDR3nt: TGTGCCAGCAGCTTAACCGGGGTCTCCTATAATTCACCCCTCCACTTT
CDR3aa: CASSLTGVSYNSPLHF

abundance: few
j_gene: TRBJ2-7
d_gene: -
v_gene: TRBV7-2
CDR3nt: TGTGCCAGCGGGGGACTCGAGCAGTACTTC
CDR3aa: CASGGLEQYF

abundance: -
j_gene: TRBJ1-1
d_gene: -
v_gene: TRBV6-5
CDR3nt: TGTGCCAGCCAGCCGGGGGGGCCCCCCAACACTGAAGCTTTCTTT
CDR3aa: CASQPGGPPNTEAFF

abundance: -
j_gene: TRBJ2-6
d_gene: -
v_gene: TRBV19
CDR3nt: TGTGCCAGTAGTCCCTCAGTCGTGGCCAACGTCCTGACTTTC
CDR3aa: CASSPSVVANVLTF

abundance: -
j_gene: TRBJ1-2
d_gene: -
v_gene: TRBV19
CDR3nt: TGTGCCAGTAGCACATCCTCAGACAGGAGCTATGGCTACACCTTC
CDR3aa: CASSTSSDRSYGYTF

abundance: -
j_gene: TRBJ1-4
d_gene: -
v_gene: TRBV5-1
CDR3nt: TGCGCCAGCAGCTCACTGGGGGGTTTGCAGGAAAAACTGTTTTTT
CDR3aa: CASSSLGGLQEKLFF

abundance: -
j_gene: TRBJ2-1
d_gene: TRBD1
v_gene: TRBV6-5
CDR3nt: TGTGCCAGCAGACAGGGGGCAGGCGATGAGCAGTTCTTC
CDR3aa: CASRQGAGDEQFF

abundance: -
j_gene: TRBJ1-2
d_gene: TRBD1
v_gene: TRBV19
CDR3nt: TGTGCCAGTAGTCCGGGACAGGGACTCTATGGCTACACCTTC
CDR3aa: CASSPGQGLYGYTF

abundance: -
j_gene: TRBJ2-5
d_gene: -
v_gene: TRBV4-2
CDR3nt: TGTGCCAGCAGCCAAGAAGGAGGGGGCCTTCCAGAGACCCAGTACTTC
CDR3aa: CASSQEGGGLPETQYF

abundance: -
j_gene: TRBJ1-5
d_gene: -
v_gene: TRBV5-6
CDR3nt: TGTGCCAGCAGCTGGGGGGTGGAGGGGCCCCAGCATTTT
CDR3aa: CASSWGVEGPQHF

abundance: few
j_gene: TRBJ2-3
d_gene: TRBD2
v_gene: TRBV29-1
CDR3nt: TGCAGCGTCCAGAAGGCAGCGGGGGGAGATACGCAGTATTTT
CDR3aa: CSVQKAAGGDTQYF

abundance: once
j_gene: TRBJ1-3
d_gene: -
v_gene: TRBV7-9
CDR3nt: TGTGCCAGCAGCTTCGGGGTCTCTGGAAACACCATATATTTT
CDR3aa: CASSFGVSGNTIYF

abundance: -
j_gene: TRBJ1-3
d_gene: -
v_gene: TRBV6-5
CDR3nt: TGTGCCAGCAGTTACGCGGGGCTCGGTGGAAACACCATATATTTT
CDR3aa: CASSYAGLGGNTIYF

abundance: -
j_gene: TRBJ2-7
d_gene: TRBD1
v_gene: TRBV27
CDR3nt: TGTGCCAGCAGTCCAGGGGGCGGGTGCGAGCAGTACTTC
CDR3aa: CASSPGGGCEQYF

abundance: -
j_gene: TRBJ1-2
d_gene: TRBD1
v_gene: TRBV7-9
CDR3nt: TGTGCCAGCAGGCGGACAGGGATTGGTGACTATGGCTACACCTTC
CDR3aa: CASRRTGIGDYGYTF

abundance: -
j_gene: TRBJ2-3
d_gene: -
v_gene: TRBV27
CDR3nt: TGTGCCAGCAGTTATCAGGGGTTTGCGGATACGCAGTATTTT
CDR3aa: CASSYQGFADTQYF

abundance: -
j_gene: TRBJ2-5
d_gene: -
v_gene: TRBV5-4
CDR3nt: TGTGCCAGCAGCTATGGGACCCGAGGGACTGAGACCCAGTACTTC
CDR3aa: CASSYGTRGTETQYF

abundance: few
j_gene: TRBJ1-5
d_gene: -
v_gene: TRBV28
CDR3nt: TGTGCCAGCAGTTTACCGGGGGTCTATCAGCCCCAGCATTTT
CDR3aa: CASSLPGVYQPQHF

abundance: -
j_gene: TRBJ2-5
d_gene: -
v_gene: TRBV9
CDR3nt: TGTGCCAGCAGCGCTCGGACAGCCCTTCCAGAGACCCAGTACTTC
CDR3aa: CASSARTALPETQYF

abundance: -
j_gene: TRBJ2-7
d_gene: TRBD2
v_gene: TRBV9
CDR3nt: TGTGCCAGCAGCGTAGGAAACGGGAGGGCATACGAGCAGTACTTC
CDR3aa: CASSVGNGRAYEQYF

abundance: few
j_gene: TRBJ1-4
d_gene: -
v_gene: TRBV27
CDR3nt: TGTGCCACTTCCGGACAGATTAATGAAAAACTGTTTTTT
CDR3aa: CATSGQINEKLFF

abundance: once
j_gene: TRBJ2-1
d_gene: TRBD2
v_gene: TRBV11-3
CDR3nt: TGTGCCAGCAGCCTTACTAGCGGGGGGGGAAATGAGCAGTTCTTC
CDR3aa: CASSLTSGGGNEQFF

abundance: -
j_gene: TRBJ1-2
d_gene: -
v_gene: TRBV6-1
CDR3nt: TGTGCCAGCAGTGAAGAACATCTTTCTAACTATGGCTACACCTTC
CDR3aa: CASSEEHLSNYGYTF

abundance: once
j_gene: TRBJ1-2
d_gene: TRBD1
v_gene: TRBV5-1
CDR3nt: TGCGCCAGCAGCTTGGCCTCGGGACAGCCTAACTATGGCTACACCTTC
CDR3aa: CASSLASGQPNYGYTF

abundance: -
j_gene: TRBJ1-4
d_gene: -
v_gene: TRBV7-9
CDR3nt: TGTGCCAGCAGCAGTCCTGAGGTTAATGAAAAACTGTTTTTT
CDR3aa: CASSSPEVNEKLFF

abundance: few
j_gene: TRBJ1-4
d_gene: -
v_gene: TRBV5-6
CDR3nt: TGTGCCAGCAGCTTGTGGGGGGATGGCAAACTGTTTTTT
CDR3aa: CASSLWGDGKLFF

abundance: few
j_gene: TRBJ1-2
d_gene: TRBD1
v_gene: TRBV5-6
CDR3nt: TGTGCCAGCAGCCAGGGACAGGGGGCCAACTATGGCTACACCTTC
CDR3aa: CASSQGQGANYGYTF

abundance: -
j_gene: TRBJ2-7
d_gene: TRBD2
v_gene: TRBV28
CDR3nt: TGTGCCAGCAGTCCACGAGTGGGCGGGAGTTTCTACGAGCAGTACTTC
CDR3aa: CASSPRVGGSFYEQYF

abundance: few
j_gene: TRBJ2-7
d_gene: -
v_gene: TRBV28
CDR3nt: TGTGCCAGCAGCCCCCATGCGGGGGCGGCCGAGCAGTACTTC
CDR3aa: CASSPHAGAAEQYF

abundance: -
j_gene: TRBJ2-7
d_gene: -
v_gene: TRBV18
CDR3nt: TGTGCCAGCGCGGGGAAGGATGGCTACGAGCAGTACTTC
CDR3aa: CASAGKDGYEQYF

abundance: -
j_gene: TRBJ2-7
d_gene: -
v_gene: TRBV28
CDR3nt: TGTGCCAGCAGTTCTCCTCTTGCAGGGACTTACGAGCAGTACTTC
CDR3aa: CASSSPLAGTYEQYF

abundance: once
j_gene: TRBJ2-5
d_gene: -
v_gene: TRBV6-5
CDR3nt: TGTGCCACCAGCCTTACGGGAAAGACCCAGTACTTC
CDR3aa: CATSLTGKTQYF

abundance: -
j_gene: TRBJ2-7
d_gene: TRBD1
v_gene: TRBV11-3
CDR3nt: TGTGCCAGCAGCACTAGGACAGGCTACGAGCAGTACTTC
CDR3aa: CASSTRTGYEQYF

abundance: -
j_gene: TRBJ2-1
d_gene: -
v_gene: TRBV5-1
CDR3nt: TGCGCCAGCAGCTTGGATTTGGCGGCGGGATCGTCCTACAATGAGCAGTTCTTC
CDR3aa: CASSLDLAAGSSYNEQFF

abundance: -
j_gene: TRBJ2-5
d_gene: -
v_gene: TRBV27
CDR3nt: TGTGCCAGCAGCGCCCGTCAGTGGGAGACCCAGTACTTC
CDR3aa: CASSARQWETQYF

abundance: -
j_gene: TRBJ1-6
d_gene: -
v_gene: TRBV7-9
CDR3nt: TGTGCCAGCAGCAGGGACACCTATAATTCACCCCTCCACTTT
CDR3aa: CASSRDTYNSPLHF

abundance: -
j_gene: TRBJ1-5
d_gene: -
v_gene: TRBV21-1
CDR3nt: TGTGCCAGCAGCAAAGGTATGGCAGTTAGCAATCAGCCCCAGCATTTT
CDR3aa: CASSKGMAVSNQPQHF

abundance: -
j_gene: TRBJ1-3
d_gene: -
v_gene: TRBV28
CDR3nt: TGTGCCAGCAGGACTCCGGGCACCATATATTTT
CDR3aa: CASRTPGTIYF

abundance: -
j_gene: TRBJ2-3
d_gene: TRBD2
v_gene: TRBV10-1
CDR3nt: TGCGCCAGCAGCCCTGCCGGACTAGCGGATCCCCTTTGGGATACGCAGTATTTT
CDR3aa: CASSPAGLADPLWDTQYF

abundance: -
j_gene: TRBJ2-5
d_gene: TRBD2
v_gene: TRBV7-2
CDR3nt: TGTGCCAGCAGCTTATGGACTAGCGGAAAAGAGACCCAGTACTTC
CDR3aa: CASSLWTSGKETQYF

abundance: -
j_gene: TRBJ2-2
d_gene: -
v_gene: TRBV19
CDR3nt: TGTGCCAGTAGTATAGAGAACTGGAGCGCGAACACCGGGGAGCTGTTTTTT
CDR3aa: CASSIENWSANTGELFF

abundance: -
j_gene: TRBJ2-3
d_gene: -
v_gene: TRBV29-1
CDR3nt: TGCAGCACCTTGACAATCCCTAGCACAGATACGCAGTATTTT
CDR3aa: CSTLTIPSTDTQYF

abundance: -
j_gene: TRBJ2-7
d_gene: -
v_gene: TRBV7-5
CDR3nt: TGTGCCAGAAGCGTCCGGACTAGCGGGCTGGGCTACGAGCAGTACTTC
CDR3aa: CARSVRTSGLGYEQYF

abundance: few
j_gene: TRBJ1-1
d_gene: -
v_gene: TRBV2
CDR3nt: TGTGCCAGCAGTGGTCAGGGCACTGAAGCTTTCTTT
CDR3aa: CASSGQGTEAFF

abundance: once
j_gene: TRBJ1-2
d_gene: TRBD1
v_gene: TRBV28
CDR3nt: TGTGCCAGCAGTGAGATGGGGACAGATAACTATGGCTACACCTTC
CDR3aa: CASSEMGTDNYGYTF

abundance: many
j_gene: TRBJ1-1
d_gene: -
v_gene: TRBV28
CDR3nt: TGTGCCAGCAGTTCTCTACAGGAGAACACTGAAGCTTTCTTT
CDR3aa: CASSSLQENTEAFF

abundance: -
j_gene: TRBJ2-7
d_gene: -
v_gene: TRBV9
CDR3nt: TGTGCCAGCAGCGCCGAACCACAGGGACCCTACGAGCAGTACTTC
CDR3aa: CASSAEPQGPYEQYF